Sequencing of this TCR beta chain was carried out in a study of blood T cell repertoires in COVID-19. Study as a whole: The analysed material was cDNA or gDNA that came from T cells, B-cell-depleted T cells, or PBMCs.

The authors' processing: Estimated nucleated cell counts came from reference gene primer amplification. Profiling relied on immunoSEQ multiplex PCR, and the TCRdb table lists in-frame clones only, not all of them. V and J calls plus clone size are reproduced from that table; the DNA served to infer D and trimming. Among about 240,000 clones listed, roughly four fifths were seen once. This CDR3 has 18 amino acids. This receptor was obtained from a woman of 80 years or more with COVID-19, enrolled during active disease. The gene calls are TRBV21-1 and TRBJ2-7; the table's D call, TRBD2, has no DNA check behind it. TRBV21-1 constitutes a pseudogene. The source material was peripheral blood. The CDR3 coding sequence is TGTGCCACCCCTCGGGGTGGTAGCGGGGGGCAACCCTCCTACGAGCAGTACTTC. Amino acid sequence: CATPRGGSGGQPSYEQYF.